This T cell receptor beta chain was identified in a study of OX40 agonist ivuxolimab in advanced cancers. Looking at the study overall: Patients assigned to dose escalation were diagnosed with hepatocellular carcinoma, melanoma, renal cell or head and neck cancer.

The V gene's germline CDR1 is SGHRS and CDR2 YFSETQ. The CDR3 covers 14 residues. V lost 1 base to trimming and J lost 0 bases, with 6 bases between them. Profiling relied on immunoSEQ multiplex PCR, and the TCRdb table lists in-frame clones only, not all of them. This table has about 69,000 clones, nearly 90% appearing once. With regard to this clone: The target antigen is unknown.

Findings and caveats of the study: Expanded clones were, on average, more numerous among CD8+ T cells than CD4+. The study observed clonal expansion of CD4+ and CD8+ blood T cells by week 6 at 0.1 to 3.0 mg/kg.

The specimen comprised CD4+ or CD8+ T cells sorted from blood, sampled in a trial of the OX40 agonist ivuxolimab. The receptor comes from an adult with an advanced solid tumor such as melanoma, head and neck, liver or kidney cancer. This chain links TRBV5-1 with TRBJ2-3, with unresolved D. In DNA, the CDR3 is TGCGCCAGCAGCTTGTCCCAAAGCACAGATACGCAGTATTTT. As protein: CASSLSQSTDTQYF. Full variable domain (missing parts from reference TRBV5-1 and TRBJ2-3): KAGVTQTPRYLIKTRGQQVTLSCSPISGHRSVSWYQQTPGQGLQFLFEYFSETQRNKGNFPGRFSGRQFSNSRSEMNVSTLELGDSALYLCASSLSQSTDTQYFGPGTRLTVL.